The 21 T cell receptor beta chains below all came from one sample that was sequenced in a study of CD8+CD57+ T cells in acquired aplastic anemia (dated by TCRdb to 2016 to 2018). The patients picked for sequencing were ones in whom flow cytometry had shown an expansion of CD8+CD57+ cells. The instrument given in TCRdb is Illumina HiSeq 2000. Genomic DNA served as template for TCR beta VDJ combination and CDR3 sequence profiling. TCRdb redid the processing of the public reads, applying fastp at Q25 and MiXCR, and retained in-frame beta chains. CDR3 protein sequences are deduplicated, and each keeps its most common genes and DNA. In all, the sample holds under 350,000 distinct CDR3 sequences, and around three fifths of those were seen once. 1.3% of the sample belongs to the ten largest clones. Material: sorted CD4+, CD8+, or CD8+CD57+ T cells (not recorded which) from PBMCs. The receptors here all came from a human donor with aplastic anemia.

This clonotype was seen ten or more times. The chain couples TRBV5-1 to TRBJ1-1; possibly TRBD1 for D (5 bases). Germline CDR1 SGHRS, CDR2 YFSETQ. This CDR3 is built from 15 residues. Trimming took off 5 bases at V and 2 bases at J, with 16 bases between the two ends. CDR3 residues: CASRPGGGDNTEAFF. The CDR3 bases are TGCGCCAGCAGACCCGGCGGGGGTGATAACACTGAAGCTTTCTTT.

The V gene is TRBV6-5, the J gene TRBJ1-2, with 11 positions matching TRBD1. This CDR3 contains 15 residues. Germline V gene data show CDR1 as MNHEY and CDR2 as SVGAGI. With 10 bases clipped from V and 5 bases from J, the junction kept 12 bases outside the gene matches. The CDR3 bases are TGTGCCACCACCCTCCCGGGACAGGGGGGGTATGGCTACACCTTC. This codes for CATTLPGQGGYGYTF.

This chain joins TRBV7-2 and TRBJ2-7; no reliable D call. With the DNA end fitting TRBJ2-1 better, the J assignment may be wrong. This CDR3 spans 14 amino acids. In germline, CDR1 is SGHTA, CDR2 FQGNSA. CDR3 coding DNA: TGTGCCAGCAGCGTTTCGATAACGGGTGTTGAGCAGTTCTTC. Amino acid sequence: CASSVSITGVEQFF.

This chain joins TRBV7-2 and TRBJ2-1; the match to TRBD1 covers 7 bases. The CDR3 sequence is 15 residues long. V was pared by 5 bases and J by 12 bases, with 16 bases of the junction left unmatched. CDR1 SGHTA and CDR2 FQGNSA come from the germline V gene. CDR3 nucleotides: TGTGCCAGCAGCCCCGGACAGGTGGGCACAGATACGCAGTTCTTC. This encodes CASSPGQVGTDTQFF.

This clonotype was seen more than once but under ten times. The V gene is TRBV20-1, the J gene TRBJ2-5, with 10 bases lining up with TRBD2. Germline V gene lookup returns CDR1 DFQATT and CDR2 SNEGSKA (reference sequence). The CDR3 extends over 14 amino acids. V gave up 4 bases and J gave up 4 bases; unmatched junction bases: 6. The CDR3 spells CSATSGGGGETQYF. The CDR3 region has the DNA TGCAGTGCTACTAGCGGGGGAGGAGGAGAGACCCAGTACTTC.

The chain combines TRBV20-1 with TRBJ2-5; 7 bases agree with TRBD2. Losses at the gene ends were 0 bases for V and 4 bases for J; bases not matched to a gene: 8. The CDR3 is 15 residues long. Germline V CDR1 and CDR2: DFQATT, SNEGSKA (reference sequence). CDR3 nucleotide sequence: TGCAGTGCTAGAGATCCCACGACTAGCCCAGAGACCCAGTACTTC. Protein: CSARDPTTSPETQYF.

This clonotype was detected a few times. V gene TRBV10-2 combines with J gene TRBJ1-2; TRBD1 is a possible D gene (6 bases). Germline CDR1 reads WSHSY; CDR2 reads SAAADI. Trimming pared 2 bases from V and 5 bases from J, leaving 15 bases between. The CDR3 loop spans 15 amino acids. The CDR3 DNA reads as TGCGCCAGCAGTGAGGCAGGGGTCCTTAGGTATGGCTACACCTTC. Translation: CASSEAGVLRYGYTF.

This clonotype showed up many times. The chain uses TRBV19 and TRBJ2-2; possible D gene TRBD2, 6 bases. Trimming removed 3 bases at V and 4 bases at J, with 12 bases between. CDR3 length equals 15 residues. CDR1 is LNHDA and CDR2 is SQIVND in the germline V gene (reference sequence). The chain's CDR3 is CASSINSGVTGELFF. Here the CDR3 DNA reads TGTGCCAGTAGTATCAATAGCGGAGTCACCGGGGAGCTGTTTTTT.

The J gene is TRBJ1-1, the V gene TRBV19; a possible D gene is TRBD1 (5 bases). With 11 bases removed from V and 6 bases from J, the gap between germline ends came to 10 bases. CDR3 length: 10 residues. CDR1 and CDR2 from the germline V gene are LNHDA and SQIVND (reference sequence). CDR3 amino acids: CASGSSEAFF. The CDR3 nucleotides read TGTGCCTCAGGGAGCTCTGAAGCTTTCTTT.

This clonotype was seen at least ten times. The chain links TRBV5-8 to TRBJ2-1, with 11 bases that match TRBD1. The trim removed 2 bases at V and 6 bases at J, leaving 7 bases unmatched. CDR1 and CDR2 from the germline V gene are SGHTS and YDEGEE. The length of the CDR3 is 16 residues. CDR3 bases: TGTGCCAGCAGCTTTCTGGAGGGGACAGGGGGCAATGAGCAGTTCTTC. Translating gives CASSFLEGTGGNEQFF.

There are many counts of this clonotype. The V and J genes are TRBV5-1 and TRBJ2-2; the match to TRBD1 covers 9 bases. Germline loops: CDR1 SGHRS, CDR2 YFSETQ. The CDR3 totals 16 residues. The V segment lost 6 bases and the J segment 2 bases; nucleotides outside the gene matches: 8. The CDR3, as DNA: TGCGCCAGCACCCCGCCGGGACAGGGAAACACCGGGGAGCTGTTTTTT. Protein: CASTPPGQGNTGELFF.

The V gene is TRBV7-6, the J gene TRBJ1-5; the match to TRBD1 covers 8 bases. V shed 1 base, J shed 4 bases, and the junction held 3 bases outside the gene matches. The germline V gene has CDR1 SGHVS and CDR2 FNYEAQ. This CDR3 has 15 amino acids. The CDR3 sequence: CASSLGTGRNQPQHF. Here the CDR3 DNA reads TGTGCCAGCAGCTTAGGGACAGGGAGAAATCAGCCCCAGCATTTT. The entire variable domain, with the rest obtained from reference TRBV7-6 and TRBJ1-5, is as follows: GAGVSQSPRYKVTKRGQDVALRCDPISGHVSLYWYRQALGQGPEFLTYFNYEAQQDKSGLPNDRFSAERPEGSISTLTIQRTEQRDSAMYRCASSLGTGRNQPQHFGDGTRLSIL.

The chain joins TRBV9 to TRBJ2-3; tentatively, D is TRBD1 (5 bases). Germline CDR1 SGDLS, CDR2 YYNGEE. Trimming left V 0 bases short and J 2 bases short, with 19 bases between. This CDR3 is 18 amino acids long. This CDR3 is CASSVGTPNSGNTDTQYF. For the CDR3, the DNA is TGTGCCAGCAGCGTAGGGACACCCAACTCTGGAAACACAGATACGCAGTATTTT.

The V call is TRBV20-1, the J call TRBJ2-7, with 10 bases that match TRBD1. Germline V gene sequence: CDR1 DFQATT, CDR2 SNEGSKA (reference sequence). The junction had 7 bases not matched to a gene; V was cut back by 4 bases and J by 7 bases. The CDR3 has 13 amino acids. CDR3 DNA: TGCAGTGCTACCGACAGGGGGCTTGGGGAGCAGTACTTC. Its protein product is CSATDRGLGEQYF.

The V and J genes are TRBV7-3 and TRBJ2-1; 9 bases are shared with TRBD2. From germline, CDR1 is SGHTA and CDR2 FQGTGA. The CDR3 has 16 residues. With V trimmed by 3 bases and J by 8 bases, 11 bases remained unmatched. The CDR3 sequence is CASSFRLAGIGDEQFF. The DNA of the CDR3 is TGTGCCAGCAGCTTTCGGCTAGCGGGAATTGGCGATGAGCAGTTCTTC.

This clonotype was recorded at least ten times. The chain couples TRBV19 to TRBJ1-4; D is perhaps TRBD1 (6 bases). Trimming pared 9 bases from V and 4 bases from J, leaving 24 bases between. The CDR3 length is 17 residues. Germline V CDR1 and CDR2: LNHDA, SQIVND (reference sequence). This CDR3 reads CASKTWGAAVDNEKLFF. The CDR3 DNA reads TGTGCCAGCAAGACCTGGGGGGCGGCAGTGGATAATGAAAAACTGTTTTTT.

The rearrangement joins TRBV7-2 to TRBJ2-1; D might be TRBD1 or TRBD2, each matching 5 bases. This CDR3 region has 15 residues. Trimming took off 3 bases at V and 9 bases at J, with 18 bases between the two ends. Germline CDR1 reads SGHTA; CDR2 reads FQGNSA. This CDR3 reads CASSFGALGGSEQFF. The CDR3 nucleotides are TGTGCCAGCAGCTTCGGGGCCTTAGGAGGCAGTGAGCAGTTCTTC.

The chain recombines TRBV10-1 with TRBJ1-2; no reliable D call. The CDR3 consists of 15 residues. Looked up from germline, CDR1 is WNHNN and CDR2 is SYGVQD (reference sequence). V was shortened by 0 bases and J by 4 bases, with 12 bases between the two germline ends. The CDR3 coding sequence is TGCGCCAGCAGTGAGTCACCCGTAGGAGCCTATGGCTACACCTTC. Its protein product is CASSESPVGAYGYTF.

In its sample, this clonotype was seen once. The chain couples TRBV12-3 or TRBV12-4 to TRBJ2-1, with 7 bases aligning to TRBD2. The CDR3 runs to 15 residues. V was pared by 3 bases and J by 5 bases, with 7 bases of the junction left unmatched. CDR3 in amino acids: CASSFDAGADNEQFF. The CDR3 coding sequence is TGTGCCAGCAGTTTCGATGCGGGAGCAGACAATGAGCAGTTCTTC.

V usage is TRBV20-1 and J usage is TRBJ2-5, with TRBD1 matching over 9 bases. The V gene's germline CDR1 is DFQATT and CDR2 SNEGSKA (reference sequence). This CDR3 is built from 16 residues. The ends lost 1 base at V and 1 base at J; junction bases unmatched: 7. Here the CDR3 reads CSARVRDRAPQETQYF. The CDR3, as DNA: TGCAGTGCTAGAGTCCGGGACAGGGCCCCCCAAGAGACCCAGTACTTC.

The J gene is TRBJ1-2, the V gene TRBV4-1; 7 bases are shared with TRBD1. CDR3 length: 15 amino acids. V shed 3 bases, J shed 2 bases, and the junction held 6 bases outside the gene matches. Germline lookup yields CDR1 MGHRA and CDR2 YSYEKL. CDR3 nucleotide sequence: TGCGCCAGCAGCCACAGTTCACAGGGGAACTATGGCTACACCTTC. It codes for CASSHSSQGNYGYTF.